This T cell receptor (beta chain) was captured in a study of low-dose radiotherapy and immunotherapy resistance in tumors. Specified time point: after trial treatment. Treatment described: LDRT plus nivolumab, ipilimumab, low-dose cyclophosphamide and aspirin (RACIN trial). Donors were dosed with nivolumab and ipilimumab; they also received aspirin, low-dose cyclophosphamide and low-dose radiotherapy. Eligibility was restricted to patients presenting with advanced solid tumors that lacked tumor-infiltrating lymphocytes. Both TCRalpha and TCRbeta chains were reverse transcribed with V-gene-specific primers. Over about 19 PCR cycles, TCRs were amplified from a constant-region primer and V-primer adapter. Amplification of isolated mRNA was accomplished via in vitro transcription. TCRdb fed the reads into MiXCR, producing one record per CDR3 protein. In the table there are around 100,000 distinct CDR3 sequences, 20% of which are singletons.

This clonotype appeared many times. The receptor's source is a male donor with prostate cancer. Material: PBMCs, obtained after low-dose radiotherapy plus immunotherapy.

The CDR3, as DNA: TGTGCCAGCAGCACCCGGGACAGGGGGCGCGAGCAGTACTTC. Translation: CASSTRDRGREQYF. The gene calls are TRBV7-2 and TRBJ2-7; 12 positions match TRBD1. With V trimmed by 5 bases and J by 6 bases, 5 bases remained unmatched. Looked up from germline, CDR1 is SGHTA and CDR2 is FQGNSA. The CDR3 runs 14 residues.